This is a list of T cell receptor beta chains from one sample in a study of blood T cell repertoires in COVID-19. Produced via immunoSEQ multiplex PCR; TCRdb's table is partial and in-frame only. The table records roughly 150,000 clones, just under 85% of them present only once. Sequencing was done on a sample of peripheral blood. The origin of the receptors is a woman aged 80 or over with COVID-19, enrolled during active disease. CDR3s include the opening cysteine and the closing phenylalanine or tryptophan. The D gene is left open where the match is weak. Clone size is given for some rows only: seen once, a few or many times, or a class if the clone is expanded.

CDR3 protein: CASSPPTGASPNSPLHF; CDR3 DNA: TGTGCCAGCAGCCCACCGACAGGGGCCTCCCCAAATTCACCCCTCCACTTT; clone size: NA; D gene: TRBD1; V gene: TRBV5-4; J gene: TRBJ1-6
CDR3 protein: CASSLQGNYEQYF; CDR3 DNA: TGCGCCAGCAGCTTGCAGGGGAACTACGAGCAGTACTTC; clone size: NA; D gene: NA; V gene: TRBV5-1; J gene: TRBJ2-7
CDR3 protein: CASSQGQGVGGYTF; CDR3 DNA: TGTGCCAGCAGCCAAGGACAGGGAGTGGGAGGCTACACCTTC; clone size: NA; D gene: TRBD1; V gene: TRBV3-1/TRBV3-2; J gene: TRBJ1-2
CDR3 protein: CASSTRDSLPYGYTF; CDR3 DNA: TGTGCCAGTAGTACCCGGGACAGTCTTCCCTATGGCTACACCTTC; clone size: NA; D gene: TRBD1; V gene: TRBV19; J gene: TRBJ1-2
CDR3 protein: CASRVDGGSYNEQFF; CDR3 DNA: TGCGCCAGCAGAGTCGACGGCGGGTCCTACAATGAGCAGTTCTTC; clone size: NA; D gene: NA; V gene: TRBV5-1; J gene: TRBJ2-1
CDR3 protein: CASSSIAGETNTGELFF; CDR3 DNA: TGCGCCAGCAGCTCTATCGCAGGGGAAACGAACACCGGGGAGCTGTTTTTT; clone size: NA; D gene: NA; V gene: TRBV5-1; J gene: TRBJ2-2
CDR3 protein: CASSSSGTKETQYF; CDR3 DNA: TGTGCCAGCAGCTCTTCGGGAACAAAAGAGACCCAGTACTTC; clone size: once; D gene: NA; V gene: TRBV11-2; J gene: TRBJ2-5
CDR3 protein: CASSSGLGVDEQFF; CDR3 DNA: TGTGCCAGCAGCTCGGGACTAGGTGTCGATGAGCAGTTCTTC; clone size: NA; D gene: TRBD2; V gene: TRBV7-3; J gene: TRBJ2-1
CDR3 protein: CATSWDSPSDTQYF; CDR3 DNA: TGCGCCACCTCTTGGGACTCGCCTTCAGATACGCAGTATTTT; clone size: NA; D gene: NA; V gene: TRBV5-1; J gene: TRBJ2-3
CDR3 protein: CASSDPGVRSYEQYF; CDR3 DNA: TGCGCCAGCAGCGACCCGGGGGTCCGGTCCTACGAGCAGTACTTC; clone size: once; D gene: NA; V gene: TRBV5-1; J gene: TRBJ2-7
CDR3 protein: CATSRADSYNEQFF; CDR3 DNA: TGTGCCACCAGCAGGGCCGACTCCTACAATGAGCAGTTCTTC; clone size: NA; D gene: NA; V gene: TRBV15; J gene: TRBJ2-1
CDR3 protein: CASSIWAGLARDEQYF; CDR3 DNA: TGTGCCAGTAGTATATGGGCGGGCCTAGCCCGGGACGAGCAGTACTTC; clone size: NA; D gene: NA; V gene: TRBV19; J gene: TRBJ2-7
CDR3 protein: CASSYSAGLSYEQYF; CDR3 DNA: TGTGCCAGCAGTTACTCGGCGGGACTAAGCTACGAGCAGTACTTC; clone size: NA; D gene: TRBD2; V gene: TRBV6-6; J gene: TRBJ2-7
CDR3 protein: CASRPTGAHIQYF; CDR3 DNA: TGCGCCAGCAGGCCGACAGGGGCACACATTCAGTACTTC; clone size: NA; D gene: TRBD1; V gene: TRBV5-1; J gene: TRBJ2-4
CDR3 protein: CATSRDRVNEQFF; CDR3 DNA: TGTGCCACCAGCAGAGACAGGGTAAATGAGCAGTTCTTC; clone size: NA; D gene: NA; V gene: TRBV15; J gene: TRBJ2-1
CDR3 protein: CASGLGTSDTQYF; CDR3 DNA: TGTGCTAGTGGTTTGGGGACTTCAGATACGCAGTATTTT; clone size: NA; D gene: NA; V gene: TRBV12-5; J gene: TRBJ2-3
CDR3 protein: CAWTRSGTSGRANTGELFF; CDR3 DNA: TGTGCCTGGACACGAAGCGGGACTAGCGGGAGGGCGAACACCGGGGAGCTGTTTTTT; clone size: NA; D gene: TRBD2; V gene: TRBV30; J gene: TRBJ2-2
CDR3 protein: CASSPGSDQPQHF; CDR3 DNA: TGTGCCAGCTCACCGGGGAGTGATCAGCCCCAGCATTTT; clone size: NA; D gene: NA; V gene: TRBV18; J gene: TRBJ1-5
CDR3 protein: CASKRSGGVNEQFF; CDR3 DNA: TGTGCCAGCAAGCGGAGCGGAGGGGTCAATGAGCAGTTCTTC; clone size: NA; D gene: NA; V gene: TRBV6-4; J gene: TRBJ2-1
CDR3 protein: CAISSPGGTYGYTF; CDR3 DNA: TGTGCCATCAGTAGCCCGGGGGGAACGTATGGCTACACCTTC; clone size: NA; D gene: NA; V gene: TRBV10-3; J gene: TRBJ1-2
CDR3 protein: CAIRGASNEKLFF; CDR3 DNA: TGTGCCATCAGGGGGGCCTCTAATGAAAAACTGTTTTTT; clone size: NA; D gene: NA; V gene: TRBV10-3; J gene: TRBJ1-4
CDR3 protein: CASSSGGSSSYNEQFF; CDR3 DNA: TGTGCCAGCAGCTCGGGGGGAAGTAGCTCCTACAATGAGCAGTTCTTC; clone size: NA; D gene: TRBD2; V gene: TRBV5-5; J gene: TRBJ2-1
CDR3 protein: CATSAVNYGYTF; CDR3 DNA: TGTGCCACCAGTGCAGTAAACTATGGCTACACCTTC; clone size: NA; D gene: NA; V gene: TRBV24-1; J gene: TRBJ1-2
CDR3 protein: CASSSKAIGGTGELFF; CDR3 DNA: TGTGCCAGCAGCTCTAAAGCAATAGGGGGAACCGGGGAGCTGTTTTTT; clone size: once; D gene: NA; V gene: TRBV7-3; J gene: TRBJ2-2
CDR3 protein: CASSPRAGATIYGYTF; CDR3 DNA: TGTGCCAGCAGCCCCCGGGCGGGGGCGACTATTTATGGCTACACCTTC; clone size: NA; D gene: NA; V gene: TRBV7-9; J gene: TRBJ1-2
CDR3 protein: CASTQGQAGEKLFF; CDR3 DNA: TGTGCCAGCACCCAGGGGCAGGCGGGTGAAAAACTGTTTTTT; clone size: NA; D gene: NA; V gene: TRBV6-5; J gene: TRBJ1-4
CDR3 protein: CATSRHPVSSYEQYF; CDR3 DNA: TGTGCCACCAGCAGGCACCCTGTTAGCTCCTACGAGCAGTACTTC; clone size: NA; D gene: NA; V gene: TRBV15; J gene: TRBJ2-7
CDR3 protein: CASSYYNEQFF; CDR3 DNA: TGTGCCAGCAGTTACTACAATGAGCAGTTCTTC; clone size: once; D gene: NA; V gene: TRBV2; J gene: TRBJ2-1
CDR3 protein: CASSLVVGSSNQPQHF; CDR3 DNA: TGTGCCAGCAGTTTAGTAGTAGGGAGCAGCAATCAGCCCCAGCATTTT; clone size: NA; D gene: NA; V gene: TRBV28; J gene: TRBJ1-5
CDR3 protein: CASRANTGELFF; CDR3 DNA: TGTGCCAGCCGAGCAAACACCGGGGAGCTGTTTTTT; clone size: NA; D gene: NA; V gene: TRBV6-5; J gene: TRBJ2-2
CDR3 protein: CASSPGTSSEETQYF; CDR3 DNA: TGTGCCAGCAGCCCTGGGACTAGCAGTGAAGAGACCCAGTACTTC; clone size: NA; D gene: TRBD2; V gene: TRBV7-6; J gene: TRBJ2-5
CDR3 protein: CASSPRGDRAAFF; CDR3 DNA: TGTGCCAGCTCACCACGGGGGGACAGGGCGGCTTTCTTT; clone size: NA; D gene: TRBD1; V gene: TRBV18; J gene: TRBJ1-1
CDR3 protein: CASSLWQEDYGYTF; CDR3 DNA: TGTGCCAGCAGCTTATGGCAGGAAGACTATGGCTACACCTTC; clone size: NA; D gene: NA; V gene: TRBV7-9; J gene: TRBJ1-2
CDR3 protein: CASSSRTELNGELFF; CDR3 DNA: TGTGCCAGCAGCTCTAGGACAGAACTAAACGGGGAGCTGTTTTTT; clone size: NA; D gene: NA; V gene: TRBV5-6; J gene: TRBJ2-2
CDR3 protein: CASSLGGLATDTQYF; CDR3 DNA: TGTGCCAGCTCTCTGGGGGGGCTCGCCACAGATACGCAGTATTTT; clone size: NA; D gene: NA; V gene: TRBV2; J gene: TRBJ2-3
CDR3 protein: CASRAVPGGETQYF; CDR3 DNA: TGTGCCAGCAGGGCCGTCCCTGGCGGAGAGACCCAGTACTTC; clone size: NA; D gene: NA; V gene: TRBV27; J gene: TRBJ2-5
CDR3 protein: CASAGSAVETQYF; CDR3 DNA: TGTGCCTCAGCGGGAAGCGCCGTAGAGACCCAGTACTTC; clone size: NA; D gene: TRBD2; V gene: TRBV19; J gene: TRBJ2-5
CDR3 protein: CASSFVGQGYNEQFF; CDR3 DNA: TGCGCCAGCAGCTTCGTGGGGCAGGGGTACAATGAGCAGTTCTTC; clone size: NA; D gene: NA; V gene: TRBV5-1; J gene: TRBJ2-1
CDR3 protein: CASSLSPVGAEAFF; CDR3 DNA: TGTGCCAGCAGTTTATCGCCGGTGGGCGCTGAAGCTTTCTTT; clone size: NA; D gene: NA; V gene: TRBV27; J gene: TRBJ1-1
CDR3 protein: CASSQGDRDGETQYF; CDR3 DNA: TGTGCCAGCAGCCAAGGGGACAGGGACGGAGAGACCCAGTACTTC; clone size: NA; D gene: TRBD1; V gene: TRBV4-2; J gene: TRBJ2-5
CDR3 protein: CASSKRKISDRGNTGELFF; CDR3 DNA: TGTGCCAGCAGCAAACGTAAAATCTCGGACAGGGGCAACACCGGGGAGCTGTTTTTT; clone size: NA; D gene: NA; V gene: TRBV21-1; J gene: TRBJ2-2
CDR3 protein: CASSPGGVSYYGYTF; CDR3 DNA: TGTGCCAGCAGCCCCGGGGGGGTGAGCTACTATGGCTACACCTTC; clone size: NA; D gene: NA; V gene: TRBV7-2; J gene: TRBJ1-2
CDR3 protein: CASSIGQANTGELFF; CDR3 DNA: TGTGCCAGTAGTATCGGACAGGCGAACACCGGGGAGCTGTTTTTT; clone size: NA; D gene: TRBD1; V gene: TRBV19; J gene: TRBJ2-2
CDR3 protein: CASRQGNTEAFF; CDR3 DNA: TGTGCCAGCCGCCAGGGCAACACTGAAGCTTTCTTT; clone size: once; D gene: NA; V gene: TRBV2; J gene: TRBJ1-1
CDR3 protein: CASSLAAGVADTQYF; CDR3 DNA: TGTGCCAGCAGCTTAGCGGCAGGGGTGGCAGATACGCAGTATTTT; clone size: NA; D gene: NA; V gene: TRBV11-2; J gene: TRBJ2-3